The sequence of this TCR beta chain was determined in a study of control samples from healthy donors and cancer patients. Produced via immunoSEQ multiplex PCR; TCRdb's table is partial and in-frame only. This table has under 300,000 clones, almost 85% appearing once. The sequenced material came from PBMCs. This clonotype was sampled from a woman aged 60 to 75 with lung cancer.

CDR3 in amino acids: CASTGGAGKNIQYF. CDR3 bases: TGTGCCAGCACAGGGGGGGCAGGGAAAAACATTCAGTACTTC. The V call is TRBV6-5, the J call TRBJ2-4; D is possibly TRBD1 or TRBD2 (7 bases each). Germline CDR1 reads MNHEY; CDR2 reads SVGAGI. CDR3 size: 14 residues. V lost 7 bases and J 4 bases, leaving 14 bases between the germline ends.